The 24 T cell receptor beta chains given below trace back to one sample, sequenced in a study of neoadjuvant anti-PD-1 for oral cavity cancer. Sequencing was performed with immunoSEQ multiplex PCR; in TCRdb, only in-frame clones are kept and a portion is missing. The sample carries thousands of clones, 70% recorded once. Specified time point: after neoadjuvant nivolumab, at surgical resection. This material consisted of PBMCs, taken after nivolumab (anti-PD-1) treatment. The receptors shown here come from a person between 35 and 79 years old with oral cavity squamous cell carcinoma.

CDR3 protein: CASSYLGQGAGNTIYF. The CDR3 nucleotides read TGTGCCAGCAGTTACCTGGGACAGGGTGCTGGAAACACCATATATTTT. This chain uses TRBV6-6 with TRBJ1-3; 9 bases line up with TRBD1. Germline trimming cut 2 bases from V and 2 bases from J; bases unmatched to any gene: 4. The V gene's germline CDR1 is MNHNY and CDR2 SVGAGI (reference sequence). CDR3 length equals 16 residues.

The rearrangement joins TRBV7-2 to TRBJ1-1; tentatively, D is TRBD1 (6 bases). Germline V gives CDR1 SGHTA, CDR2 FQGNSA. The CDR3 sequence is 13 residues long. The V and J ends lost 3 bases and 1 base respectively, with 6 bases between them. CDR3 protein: CASSLDRNTEAFF. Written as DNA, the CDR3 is TGTGCCAGCAGCTTGGACAGGAACACTGAAGCTTTCTTT.

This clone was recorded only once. The CDR3 loop is CASSLELGGAHNEQFF. The DNA of the CDR3 is TGTGCCAGCAGCTTAGAACTGGGGGGGGCCCACAATGAGCAGTTCTTC. The chain carries TRBV7-2 and TRBJ2-1; the D gene is possibly TRBD2 (7 bases). The CDR3 length is 16 residues. V was pared by 1 base and J by 5 bases, with 15 bases between. Per germline, CDR1 SGHTA and CDR2 FQGNSA.

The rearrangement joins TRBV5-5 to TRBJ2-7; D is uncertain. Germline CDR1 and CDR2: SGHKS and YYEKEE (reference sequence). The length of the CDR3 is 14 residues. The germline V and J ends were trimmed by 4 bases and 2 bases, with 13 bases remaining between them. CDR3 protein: CASSTSLPPYEQYF. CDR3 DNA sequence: TGTGCCAGCAGCACCAGCCTTCCACCCTACGAGCAGTACTTC.

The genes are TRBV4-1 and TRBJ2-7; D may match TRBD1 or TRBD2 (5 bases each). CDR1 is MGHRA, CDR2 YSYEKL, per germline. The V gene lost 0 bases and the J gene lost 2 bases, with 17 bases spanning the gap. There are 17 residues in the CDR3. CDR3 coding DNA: TGCGCCAGCAGCCAAGATCTCTTCGGTTTGGGGGCCTACGAGCAGTACTTC. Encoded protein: CASSQDLFGLGAYEQYF.

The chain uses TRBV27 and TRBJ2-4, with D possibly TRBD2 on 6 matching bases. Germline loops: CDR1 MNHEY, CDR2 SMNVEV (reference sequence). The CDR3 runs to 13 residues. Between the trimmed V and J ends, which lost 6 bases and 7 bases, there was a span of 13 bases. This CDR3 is CASSPVGGNIQYF. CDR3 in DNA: TGTGCCAGCAGCCCTGTTGGGGGGAACATTCAGTACTTC.

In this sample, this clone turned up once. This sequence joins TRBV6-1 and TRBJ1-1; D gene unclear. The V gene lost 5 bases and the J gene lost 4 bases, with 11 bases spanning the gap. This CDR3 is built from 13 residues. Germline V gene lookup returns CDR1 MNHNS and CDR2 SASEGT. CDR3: CASSITFPTEAFF. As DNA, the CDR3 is TGTGCCAGCAGTATAACATTTCCCACTGAAGCTTTCTTT.

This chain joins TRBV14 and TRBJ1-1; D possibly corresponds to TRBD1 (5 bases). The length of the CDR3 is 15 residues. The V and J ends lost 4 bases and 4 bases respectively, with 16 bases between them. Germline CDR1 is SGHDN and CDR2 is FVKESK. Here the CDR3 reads CASSRKLTALTEAFF. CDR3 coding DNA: TGTGCCAGCAGCCGAAAACTGACAGCACTCACTGAAGCTTTCTTT.

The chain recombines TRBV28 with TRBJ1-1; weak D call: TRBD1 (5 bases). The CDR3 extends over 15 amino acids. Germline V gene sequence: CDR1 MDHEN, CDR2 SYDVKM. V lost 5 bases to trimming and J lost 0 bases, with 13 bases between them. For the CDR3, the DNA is TGTGCCAGCAGTGGTCTAGTGGACATGAACACTGAAGCTTTCTTT. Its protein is CASSGLVDMNTEAFF.

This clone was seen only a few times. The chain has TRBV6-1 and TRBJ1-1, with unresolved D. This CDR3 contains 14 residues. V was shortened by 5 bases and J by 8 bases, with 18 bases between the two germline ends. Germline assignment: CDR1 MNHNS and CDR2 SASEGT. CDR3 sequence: CASSHIIPDPEAFF. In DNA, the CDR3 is TGTGCCAGCAGTCACATCATCCCCGACCCCGAAGCTTTCTTT.

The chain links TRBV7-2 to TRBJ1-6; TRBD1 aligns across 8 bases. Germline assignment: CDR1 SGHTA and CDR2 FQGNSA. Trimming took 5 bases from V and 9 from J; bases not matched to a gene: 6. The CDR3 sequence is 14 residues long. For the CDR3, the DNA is TGTGCCAGCAGCCTAACAGGGGGGAGTTCACCCCTCCACTTT. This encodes CASSLTGGSSPLHF. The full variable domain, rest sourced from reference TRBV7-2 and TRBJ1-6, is GAGVSQSPSNKVTEKGKDVELRCDPISGHTALYWYRQSLGQGLEFLIYFQGNSAPDKSGLPSDRFSAERTGGSVSTLTIQRTQQEDSAVYLCASSLTGGSSPLHFGNGTRLTVT.

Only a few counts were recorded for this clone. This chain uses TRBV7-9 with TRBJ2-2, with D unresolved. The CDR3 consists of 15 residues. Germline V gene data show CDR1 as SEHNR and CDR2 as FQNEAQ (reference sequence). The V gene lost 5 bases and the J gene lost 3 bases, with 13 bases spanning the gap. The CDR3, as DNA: TGTGCCAGCAGCACCCAACTGGGCTACACCGGGGAGCTGTTTTTT. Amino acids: CASSTQLGYTGELFF.

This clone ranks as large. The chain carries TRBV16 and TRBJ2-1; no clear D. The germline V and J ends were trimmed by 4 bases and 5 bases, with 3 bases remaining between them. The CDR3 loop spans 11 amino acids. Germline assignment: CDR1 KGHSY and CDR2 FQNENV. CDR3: CASSPNNEQFF. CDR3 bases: TGTGCCAGCAGCCCTAACAATGAGCAGTTCTTC.

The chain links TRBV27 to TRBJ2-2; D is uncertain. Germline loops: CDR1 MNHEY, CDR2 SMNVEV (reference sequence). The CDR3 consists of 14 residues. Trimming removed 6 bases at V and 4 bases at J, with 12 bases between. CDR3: CASRGALTTGELFF. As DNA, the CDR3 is TGTGCCAGCAGGGGTGCCCTGACCACCGGGGAGCTGTTTTTT.

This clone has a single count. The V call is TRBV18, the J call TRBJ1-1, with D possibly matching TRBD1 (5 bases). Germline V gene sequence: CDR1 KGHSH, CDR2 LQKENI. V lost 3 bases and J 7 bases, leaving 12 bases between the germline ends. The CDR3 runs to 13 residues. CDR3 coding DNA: TGTGCCAGCTCACCCCAGGGTTTAGGTGAAGCTTTCTTT. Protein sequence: CASSPQGLGEAFF.

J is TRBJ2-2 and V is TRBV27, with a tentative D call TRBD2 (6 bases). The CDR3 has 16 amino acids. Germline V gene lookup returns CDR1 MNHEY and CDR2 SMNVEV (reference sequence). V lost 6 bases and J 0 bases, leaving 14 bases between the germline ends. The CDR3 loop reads CASRRLGGTNTGELFF. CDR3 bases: TGTGCCAGCAGGCGTCTAGGAGGGACGAACACCGGGGAGCTGTTTTTT.

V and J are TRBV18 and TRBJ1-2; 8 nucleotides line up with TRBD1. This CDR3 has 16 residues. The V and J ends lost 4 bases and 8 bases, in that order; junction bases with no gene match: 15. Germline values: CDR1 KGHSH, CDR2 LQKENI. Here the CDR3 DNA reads TGTGCCAGCTCACGCGGGCCGCAGGGGGCTGAGGGCGGCTACACCTTC. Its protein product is CASSRGPQGAEGGYTF.

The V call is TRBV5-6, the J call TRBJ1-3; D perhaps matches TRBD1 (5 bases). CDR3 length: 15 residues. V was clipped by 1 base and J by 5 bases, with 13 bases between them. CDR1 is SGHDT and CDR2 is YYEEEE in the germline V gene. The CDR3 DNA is TGTGCCAGCAGCTTGATGGCGGCAGGGCGAAACACCATATATTTT. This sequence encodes CASSLMAAGRNTIYF.

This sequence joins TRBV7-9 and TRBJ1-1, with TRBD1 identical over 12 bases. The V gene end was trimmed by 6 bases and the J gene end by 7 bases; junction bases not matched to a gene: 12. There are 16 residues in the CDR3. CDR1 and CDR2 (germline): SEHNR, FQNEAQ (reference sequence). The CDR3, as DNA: TGTGCCAGCAGTTCGGGACAGGGGGCGCGGGTCGGTGAAGCTTTCTTT. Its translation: CASSSGQGARVGEAFF.

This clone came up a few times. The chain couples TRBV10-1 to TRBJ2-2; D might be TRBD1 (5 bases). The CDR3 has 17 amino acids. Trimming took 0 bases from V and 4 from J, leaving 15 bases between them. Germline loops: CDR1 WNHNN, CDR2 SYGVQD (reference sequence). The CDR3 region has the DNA TGCGCCAGCAGTGAGTCGACTCAGGGTAGTAGCACCGGGGAGCTGTTTTTT. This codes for CASSESTQGSSTGELFF.

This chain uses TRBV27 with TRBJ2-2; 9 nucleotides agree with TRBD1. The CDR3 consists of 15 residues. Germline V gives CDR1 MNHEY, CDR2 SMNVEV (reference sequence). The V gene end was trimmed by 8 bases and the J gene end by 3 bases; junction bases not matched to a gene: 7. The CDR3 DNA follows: TGTGCCAGCGGGCCGACAGGGGGTTACACCGGGGAGCTGTTTTTT. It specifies CASGPTGGYTGELFF.

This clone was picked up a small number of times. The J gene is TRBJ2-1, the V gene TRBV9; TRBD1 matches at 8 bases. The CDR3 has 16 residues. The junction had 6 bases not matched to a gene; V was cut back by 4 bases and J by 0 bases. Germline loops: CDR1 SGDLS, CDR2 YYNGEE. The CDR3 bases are TGTGCCAGCAGCTCCCAGGGGGCGCGCTCCTACAATGAGCAGTTCTTC. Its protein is CASSSQGARSYNEQFF. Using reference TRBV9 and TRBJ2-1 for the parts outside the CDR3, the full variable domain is DSGVTQTPKHLITATGQRVTLRCSPRSGDLSVYWYQQSLDQGLQFLIQYYNGEERAKGNILERFSAQQFPDLHSELNLSSLELGDSALYFCASSSQGARSYNEQFFGPGTRLTVL.

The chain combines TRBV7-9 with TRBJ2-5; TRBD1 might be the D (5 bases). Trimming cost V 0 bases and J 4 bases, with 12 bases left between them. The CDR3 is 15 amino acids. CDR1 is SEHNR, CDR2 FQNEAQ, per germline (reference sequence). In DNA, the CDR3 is TGTGCCAGCAGCTTAGCATCAGGGATTAGAGAGACCCAGTACTTC. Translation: CASSLASGIRETQYF.

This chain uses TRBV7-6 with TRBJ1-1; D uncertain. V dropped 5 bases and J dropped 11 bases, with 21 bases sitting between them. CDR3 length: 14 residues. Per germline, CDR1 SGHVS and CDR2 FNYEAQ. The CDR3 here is CASSPRTPDKSAFF. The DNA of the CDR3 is TGTGCCAGCAGCCCCCGGACTCCAGATAAATCGGCTTTCTTT.